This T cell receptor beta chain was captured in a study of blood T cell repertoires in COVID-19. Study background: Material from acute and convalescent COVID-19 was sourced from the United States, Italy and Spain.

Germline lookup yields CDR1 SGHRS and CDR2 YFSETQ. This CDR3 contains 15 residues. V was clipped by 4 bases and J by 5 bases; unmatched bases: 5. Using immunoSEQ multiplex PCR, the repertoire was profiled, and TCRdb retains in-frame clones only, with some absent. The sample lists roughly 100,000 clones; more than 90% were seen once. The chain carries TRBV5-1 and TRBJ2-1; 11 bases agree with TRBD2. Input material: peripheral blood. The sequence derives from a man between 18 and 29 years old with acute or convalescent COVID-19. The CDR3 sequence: CASSLLAGVNNEQFF. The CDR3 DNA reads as TGCGCCAGCAGCCTACTAGCGGGAGTTAACAATGAGCAGTTCTTC.